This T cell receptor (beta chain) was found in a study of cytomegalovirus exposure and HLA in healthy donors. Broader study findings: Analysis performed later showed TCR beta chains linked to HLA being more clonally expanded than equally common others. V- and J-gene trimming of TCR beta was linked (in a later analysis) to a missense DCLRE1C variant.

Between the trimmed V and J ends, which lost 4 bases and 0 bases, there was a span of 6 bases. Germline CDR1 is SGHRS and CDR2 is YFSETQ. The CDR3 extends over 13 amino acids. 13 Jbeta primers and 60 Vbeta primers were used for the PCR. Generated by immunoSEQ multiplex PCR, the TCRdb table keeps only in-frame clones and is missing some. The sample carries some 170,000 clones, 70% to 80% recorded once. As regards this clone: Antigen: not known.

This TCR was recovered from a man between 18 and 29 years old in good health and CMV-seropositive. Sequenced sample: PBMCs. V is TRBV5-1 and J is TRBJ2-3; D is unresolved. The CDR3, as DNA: TGCGCCAGCAGCATTCCTAGCACAGATACGCAGTATTTT. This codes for CASSIPSTDTQYF.